This entry lists 14 T cell receptor beta chains sequenced from one sample in a study of T-cell memory formation after mild COVID-19. TCRdb ran MiXCR on the 5' RACE reads and lists one entry per CDR3 protein. The sample includes under 600,000 distinct CDR3 sequences, about 20% seen only once; the top ten take around 8.4%. Sequencing was performed on PBMCs or a T cell subset sorted from them (not recorded which). Receptors were obtained from an adult woman who had mild COVID-19 (a few samples of this study predate the infection). Cell type and time point are not known.

The CDR3: CSASEYRGEGTEAFF. The CDR3 DNA follows: TGCAGTGCTAGCGAGTACAGGGGGGAGGGCACTGAAGCTTTCTTT. The chain employs TRBV20-1 and TRBJ1-1, with 8 bases identical to TRBD1. Germline CDR1 and CDR2: DFQATT and SNEGSKA (reference sequence). Trimming took 3 bases from V and 4 from J; bases not matched to a gene: 10. This CDR3 spans 15 amino acids.

The rearrangement links TRBV11-1 to TRBJ2-5; tentatively, D is TRBD1 or TRBD2 (6 bases each). Germline V gene sequence: CDR1 SGHAT, CDR2 FQDESV (reference sequence). This CDR3 spans 14 amino acids. With 3 bases removed from V and 1 base from J, the gap between germline ends came to 9 bases. CDR3 residues: CASSFPGAQETQYF. The DNA of the CDR3 is TGTGCCAGCAGCTTTCCGGGGGCCCAAGAGACCCAGTACTTC. Full variable domain (remainder filled in from reference TRBV11-1 and TRBJ2-5): EAEVAQSPRYKITEKSQAVAFWCDPISGHATLYWYRQILGQGPELLVQFQDESVVDDSQLPKDRFSAERLKGVDSTLKIQPAELGDSAMYLCASSFPGAQETQYFGPGTRLLVL.

CDR3 nucleotide sequence: TGTGCCATCAGTGAGGGGTTTAGGCGCACCGGGGAGCTGTTTTTT. Its translation is CAISEGFRRTGELFF. This chain joins TRBV10-3 and TRBJ2-2; D uncertain. CDR3 size: 15 residues. Germline V gives CDR1 ENHRY, CDR2 SYGVKD. Trimming took 2 bases from V and 4 from J, leaving 11 bases between them.

This clonotype was seen more than once but under ten times. The chain employs TRBV5-6 and TRBJ1-2, with D possibly being TRBD1 (5 bases). V dropped 7 bases and J dropped 8 bases, with 12 bases sitting between them. The germline V gene encodes CDR1 SGHDT and CDR2 YYEEEE. This CDR3 has 11 residues. Here the CDR3 reads CASAGGFGYTF. Here the CDR3 DNA reads TGTGCCAGCGCGGGGGGATTCGGCTACACCTTC.

The chain joins TRBV7-2 to TRBJ2-4; D is perhaps TRBD1 (5 bases). V was trimmed by 0 bases and J by 4 bases, leaving 13 bases between them. CDR1 is SGHTA and CDR2 is FQGNSA in the germline V gene. CDR3 length: 16 residues. The DNA of the CDR3 is TGTGCCAGCAGCTTAGCCTCGCAGGGCCGTAAAAACATTCAGTACTTC. It is translated as CASSLASQGRKNIQYF.

The V call is TRBV5-1, the J call TRBJ2-3; 8 bases match TRBD2. Germline assignment: CDR1 SGHRS and CDR2 YFSETQ. V lost 2 bases to trimming and J lost 1 base; unmatched junction nucleotides: 9. The length of the CDR3 is 17 residues. This CDR3 reads CASSLAGGAVGTDTQYF. For the CDR3, the DNA is TGCGCCAGCAGCTTAGCCGGGGGGGCAGTTGGCACAGATACGCAGTATTTT.

The chain links TRBV2 to TRBJ2-2, with 8 bases lining up with TRBD1. Losses at the gene ends were 1 base for V and 1 base for J; bases not matched to a gene: 5. The germline gives CDR1 SNHLY, CDR2 FYNNEI. The CDR3 is 17 residues long. As DNA, the CDR3 is TGTGCCAGCAGTGAAGTGGAACAGGGGGTGAACACCGGGGAGCTGTTTTTT. Amino acid sequence: CASSEVEQGVNTGELFF.

This clonotype was counted between two and nine times. The chain has TRBV24-1 and TRBJ1-2; a possible D gene is TRBD1 (6 bases). The CDR3 is made up of 12 amino acids. Per germline, CDR1 KGHDR and CDR2 SFDVKD. With 7 bases removed from V and 10 bases from J, the gap between germline ends came to 15 bases. This CDR3 reads CATRTPGQHYTF. The CDR3 DNA is TGTGCCACCAGGACCCCCGGACAGCACTACACCTTC.

This chain links TRBV9 with TRBJ2-7, with a weak D call TRBD2 (6 bases). Per germline, CDR1 SGDLS and CDR2 YYNGEE. The CDR3 runs to 14 residues. Trimming took off 4 bases at V and 2 bases at J, with 13 bases between the two ends. CDR3 nucleotides: TGTGCCAGCAGCCCCTCGGGACTGGCCTACGAGCAGTACTTC. As protein: CASSPSGLAYEQYF.

In this sample, this clonotype turned up a few times. This sequence joins TRBV5-6 and TRBJ2-1; TRBD1 matches 9 bases. Trimming cost V 3 bases and J 9 bases; bases outside gene matches: 10. The CDR3 is 15 amino acids. The germline V gene encodes CDR1 SGHDT and CDR2 YYEEEE. CDR3 loop: CASSSRDRVAGEQFF. The CDR3 nucleotides are TGTGCCAGCAGCTCCCGGGACAGGGTGGCCGGTGAGCAGTTCTTC.

The genes are TRBV18 and TRBJ1-2; D may be TRBD1 (6 bases). This CDR3 is built from 15 residues. V lost 3 bases, J lost 6 bases, and 17 bases lay in between. Germline CDR1 KGHSH, CDR2 LQKENI. CDR3 sequence: CASSPLQGSDHGYTF. The DNA for the CDR3 is TGTGCCAGCTCACCTCTACAGGGTAGCGATCATGGCTACACCTTC. The whole variable domain, remainder taken from reference TRBV18 and TRBJ1-2, is NAGVMQNPRHLVRRRGQEARLRCSPMKGHSHVYWYRQLPEEGLKFMVYLQKENIIDESGMPKERFSAEFPKEGPSILRIQQVVRGDSAAYFCASSPLQGSDHGYTFGSGTRLTVV.

In this sample, this clonotype turned up a few times. The gene calls are TRBV7-9 and TRBJ1-2; D might be TRBD1 (6 bases). Trimming pared 4 bases from V and 2 bases from J, leaving 17 bases between. CDR3 length: 16 amino acids. Germline V gene sequence: CDR1 SEHNR, CDR2 FQNEAQ (reference sequence). CDR3 sequence (DNA): TGTGCCAGCAGCTCCAAATGGGGGCCCCTGAACTATGGCTACACCTTC. It codes for CASSSKWGPLNYGYTF.

This clonotype occurred many times. The J gene is TRBJ2-3, the V gene TRBV6-1; 9 bases agree with TRBD2. The length of the CDR3 is 18 residues. J lost 3 bases, V lost 6 bases, and 16 bases had no gene match. Per the germline V gene, CDR1 is MNHNS and CDR2 is SASEGT. For the CDR3, the DNA is TGTGCCAGCAGCGCCTATGGGCGGGGGGGCCCTAGTACAGATACGCAGTATTTT. Translated, it gives CASSAYGRGGPSTDTQYF.

The chain carries TRBV18 and TRBJ1-2; 10 bases align to TRBD1. The CDR3 is 17 amino acids. After removal of 0 bases from V and 3 bases from J, the junction contained 7 bases not matched to a gene. Germline loops: CDR1 KGHSH, CDR2 LQKENI. Here the CDR3 DNA reads TGTGCCAGCTCACCACCGATTGGAGGGACAGGGGACTATGGCTACACCTTC. This sequence encodes CASSPPIGGTGDYGYTF.